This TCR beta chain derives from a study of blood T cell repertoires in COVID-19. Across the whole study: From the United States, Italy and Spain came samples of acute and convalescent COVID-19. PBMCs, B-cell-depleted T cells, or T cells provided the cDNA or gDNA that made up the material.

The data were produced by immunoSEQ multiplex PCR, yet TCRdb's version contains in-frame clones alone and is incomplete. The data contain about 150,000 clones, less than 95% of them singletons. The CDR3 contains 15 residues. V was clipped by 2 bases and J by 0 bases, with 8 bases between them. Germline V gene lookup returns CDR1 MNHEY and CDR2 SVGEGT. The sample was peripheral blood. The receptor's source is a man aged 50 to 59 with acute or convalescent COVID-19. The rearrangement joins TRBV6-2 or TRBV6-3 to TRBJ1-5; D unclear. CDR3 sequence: CASSYPGISNQPQHF. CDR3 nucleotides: TGTGCCAGCAGTTACCCGGGGATTAGCAATCAGCCCCAGCATTTT.